This T cell receptor (beta chain) emerged from a study of T cell clones after liver transplantation. Overall study findings and caveats: Post-transplant time points were not standardized, so conclusions are preliminary.

As concerns this clone: Its antigen is as yet unknown.

The method was immunoSEQ multiplex PCR; TCRdb's version includes in-frame clones alone and lacks a portion of them. Of roughly 49,000 clones listed, more than 65% are singletons. Sequencing was performed on CD4+ T cells from blood, taken approximately 54 months after liver transplant. This TCR was recovered from a human patient who received a liver transplant. Some T cells could come from the graft donor.

For the CDR3, the DNA is TGTGCCAGCAAACCGAGGGACGGATCCTACGAGCAGTACTTC. Translation: CASKPRDGSYEQYF. The genes are TRBV7-8 and TRBJ2-7; D may be TRBD1 or TRBD2 (5 bases each). CDR1 is SGHVS and CDR2 is FQNEAQ in the germline V gene. V was trimmed by 7 bases and J by 1 base, leaving 14 bases between them. There are 14 residues in the CDR3. Supplemented by reference TRBV7-8 and TRBJ2-7, the full variable domain reads GAGVSQSPRYKVAKRGQDVALRCDPISGHVSLFWYQQALGQGPEFLTYFQNEAQLDKSGLPSDRFFAERPEGSVSTLKIQRTQQEDSAVYLCASKPRDGSYEQYFGPGTRLTVT.